These 21 T cell receptor beta chains share one sample of origin, sequenced in a study of shared clonotypes between healthy human individuals. Positively selected for CCR7, the CD45RO-negative cells used as naive CD8 cells excluded terminally differentiated effector memory CD45RA+ cells. Method: immunoSEQ multiplex PCR; TCRdb's copy keeps in-frame clones and lacks some. The repertoire has 2 million to 2.5 million clones, just over 90% of them found once; the top ten carry 1.7%. What was sequenced was naive CD8+ T cells from PBMCs. Receptor source: a man aged 18 to 29 in good health. Some clones in this sample may be carry-over from other donors' samples.

J is TRBJ2-1 and V is TRBV27; tentative D call: TRBD1 (5 bases). Trimming took 6 bases from V and 4 from J, leaving 22 bases between them. The CDR3 has 17 residues. CDR1 and CDR2 from the germline V gene are MNHEY and SMNVEV (reference sequence). The CDR3 bases are TGTGCCAGCAGCCAAATTACCGAATTAGGGGTTTACAATGAGCAGTTCTTC. Its protein is CASSQITELGVYNEQFF.

The chain carries TRBV10-3 and TRBJ2-7, with 7 bases fitting TRBD2. The CDR3 is 15 residues long. The V and J ends lost 3 bases and 5 bases, in that order; junction bases with no gene match: 10. Germline V gives CDR1 ENHRY, CDR2 SYGVKD. For the CDR3, the DNA is TGTGCCATCAGTGATTCAGCGGGATTAGTGCACGAGCAGTACTTC. It translates to CAISDSAGLVHEQYF.

The chain uses TRBV6-1 and TRBJ1-2; unclear D gene. CDR3 length: 15 residues. With 1 base removed from V and 5 bases from J, the gap between germline ends came to 14 bases. Germline CDR1 MNHNS, CDR2 SASEGT. The CDR3 here is CASSEGRGLEYGYTF. The CDR3 DNA sequence: TGTGCCAGCAGTGAAGGTCGAGGGCTAGAGTATGGCTACACCTTC.

This clone was detected only once. J is TRBJ2-5 and V is TRBV7-9; D call uncertain. The CDR3 sequence is 14 residues long. The V end was cut by 5 bases, the J end by 3 bases, with 13 bases between. Looked up from germline, CDR1 is SEHNR and CDR2 is FQNEAQ (reference sequence). CDR3 in amino acids: CASSRRTEKETQYF. As DNA, the CDR3 is TGTGCCAGCAGCCGACGGACGGAGAAAGAGACCCAGTACTTC.

A single count supports this clone. The genes are TRBV13 and TRBJ1-2; 8 nucleotides match TRBD1. CDR1 and CDR2 from the germline V gene are PRHDT and FYEKMQ (reference sequence). CDR3 length equals 18 residues. V gave up 4 bases and J gave up 8 bases; unmatched junction bases: 21. CDR3 DNA: TGTGCCAGCAGCTCAATAACACGGGACAGGCGCCGGTTTGACGGCTACACCTTC. Amino acids: CASSSITRDRRRFDGYTF. The full variable domain, rest sourced from reference TRBV13 and TRBJ1-2, is AAGVIQSPRHLIKEKRETATLKCYPIPRHDTVYWYQQGPGQDPQFLISFYEKMQSDKGSIPDRFSAQQFSDYHSELNMSSLELGDSALYFCASSSITRDRRRFDGYTFGSGTRLTVV.

The CDR3 protein is CATRQGMNTEAFF. CDR3 DNA: TGTGCCACCCGACAGGGAATGAACACTGAAGCTTTCTTT. The chain recombines TRBV10-3 with TRBJ1-1, with TRBD1 identical over 7 bases. This CDR3 region has 13 residues. Germline lookup yields CDR1 ENHRY and CDR2 SYGVKD. V lost 10 bases, J lost 0 bases, and 5 bases stayed unmatched.

The chain uses TRBV5-5 and TRBJ2-1; 9 positions agree with TRBD2. The CDR3 totals 15 residues. Germline CDR1 is SGHKS and CDR2 is YYEKEE (reference sequence). Unmatched junction bases numbered 5, after V lost 4 bases and J lost 3 bases. The CDR3 loop is CASSGGLADYNEQFF. The CDR3, as DNA: TGTGCCAGCAGCGGGGGACTAGCAGACTACAATGAGCAGTTCTTC.

The rearrangement joins TRBV4-1 to TRBJ2-7; D might be TRBD1 (6 bases). V was pared by 4 bases and J by 2 bases, with 12 bases between. There are 14 residues in the CDR3. From germline, CDR1 is MGHRA and CDR2 YSYEKL. The CDR3 DNA reads as TGCGCCAGCAGCCCTGGGTCAGGGGCCTACGAGCAGTACTTC. Protein: CASSPGSGAYEQYF.

V is TRBV10-3 and J is TRBJ2-2, with a possible D match to TRBD2 (6 bases). CDR3 length: 12 amino acids. CDR1 and CDR2 (germline): ENHRY, SYGVKD. V lost 7 bases and J 6 bases, leaving 9 bases between the germline ends. CDR3 DNA: TGTGCCATCAACACGGGAGCCGGGGAGCTGTTTTTT. It yields the protein CAINTGAGELFF.

This chain joins TRBV7-9 and TRBJ2-1, with D maybe TRBD2 (5 bases). The CDR3 is 15 amino acids. CDR1 and CDR2 (germline): SEHNR, FQNEAQ (reference sequence). V shed 3 bases and J shed 4 bases, with 13 bases lying between them. In nucleotides, the CDR3 is TGTGCCAGCAGCTTGGGAGACTTTCGATACAATGAGCAGTTCTTC. Its protein is CASSLGDFRYNEQFF.

In DNA, the CDR3 is TGTGCCAGCAGCCAAGATGAGGAGGGACAGGGCTTCTACGAGCAGTACTTC. Protein product: CASSQDEEGQGFYEQYF. The V gene is TRBV4-2, the J gene TRBJ2-7; 9 positions match TRBD1. The CDR3 spans 17 residues. Trimming removed 0 bases from V and 3 bases from J; junction bases left unmatched: 9. Germline CDR1 and CDR2: LGHNA and YNFKEQ.

This chain joins TRBV11-2 and TRBJ2-1, with 9 bases lining up with TRBD2. V lost 0 bases and J lost 8; bases outside the gene matches: 5. The CDR3 covers 15 residues. Germline loops: CDR1 SGHAT, CDR2 FQNNGV. CDR3 nucleotide sequence: TGTGCCAGCAGCTTAGAGCCTAGCGGGACCCATGAGCAGTTCTTC. This codes for CASSLEPSGTHEQFF. Together with reference TRBV11-2 and TRBJ2-1, the CDR3 gives the full variable domain: EAGVAQSPRYKIIEKRQSVAFWCNPISGHATLYWYQQILGQGPKLLIQFQNNGVVDDSQLPKDRFSAERLKGVDSTLKIQPAKLEDSAVYLCASSLEPSGTHEQFFGPGTRLTVL.

This clone was counted once. The chain recombines TRBV25-1 with TRBJ2-3; D might be TRBD2 (6 bases). The ends were cut back, 3 bases at V and 1 base at J, with 14 bases in the middle. Germline V gene lookup returns CDR1 MGHDK and CDR2 SYGVNS. The CDR3 is 16 amino acids. Here the CDR3 DNA reads TGTGCCAGCAGTGATCGGGGGTCGTGGGGCACAGATACGCAGTATTTT. This gives the protein CASSDRGSWGTDTQYF.

The CDR3 loop is CASSQAHRGGEKLFF. DNA of the CDR3: TGCGCCAGCAGCCAAGCCCACAGGGGTGGTGAAAAACTGTTTTTT. The J gene is TRBJ1-4, the V gene TRBV4-1; 7 nucleotides line up with TRBD1. Germline values: CDR1 MGHRA, CDR2 YSYEKL. The CDR3 covers 15 residues. The junction had 6 bases not matched to a gene; V was cut back by 1 base and J by 7 bases.

The rearrangement links TRBV7-6 to TRBJ1-1; a weak D match, TRBD1 (6 bases). The CDR3 runs to 16 residues. Per the germline V gene, CDR1 is SGHVS and CDR2 is FNYEAQ. Trimming took off 5 bases at V and 3 bases at J, with 19 bases between the two ends. The CDR3 loop reads CASSGTRGGGYTEAFF. The CDR3 nucleotides are TGTGCCAGCAGCGGGACCAGGGGTGGGGGTTACACTGAAGCTTTCTTT.

This sequence joins TRBV27 and TRBJ1-2; D gene uncertain. Between the trimmed V and J ends, which lost 4 bases and 7 bases, there was a span of 25 bases. The V gene's germline CDR1 is MNHEY and CDR2 SMNVEV (reference sequence). The CDR3 length is 17 residues. The DNA of the CDR3 is TGTGCCAGCAGTTCACCCTACGGCGAGCCAGGCTGGATTGGCTACACCTTC. Translated: CASSSPYGEPGWIGYTF.

The rearrangement uses TRBV5-4 and TRBJ2-2; D unclear. The CDR3 covers 12 residues. V lost 0 bases, J lost 8 bases, and 5 bases lay in between. Germline values: CDR1 SGHNT, CDR2 YYREEE (reference sequence). The CDR3 spells CASSLGGGELFF. The CDR3 DNA reads TGTGCCAGCAGCTTGGGGGGAGGGGAGCTGTTTTTT.

The rearrangement uses TRBV2 and TRBJ2-1, with 9 bases fitting TRBD2. V was clipped by 8 bases and J by 8 bases; unmatched bases: 13. The CDR3 runs 15 residues. Looked up from germline, CDR1 is SNHLY and CDR2 is FYNNEI. Here the CDR3 reads CASQESSGSVYEQFF. In DNA form, the CDR3 reads TGTGCCAGCCAGGAGAGTAGCGGGAGTGTCTATGAGCAGTTCTTC.

V is TRBV27 and J is TRBJ2-5; 10 positions match TRBD2. Germline values: CDR1 MNHEY, CDR2 SMNVEV (reference sequence). The CDR3 contains 17 residues. Trimming took 5 bases from V and 5 from J; bases not matched to a gene: 14. In DNA, the CDR3 is TGTGCCAGCAGTCCCAGGACTAGCGGAGGGCCTTGGGAGACCCAGTACTTC. Amino acids: CASSPRTSGGPWETQYF.

The chain combines TRBV7-2 with TRBJ1-1, with 7 nucleotides matching TRBD1. Trimming at V came to 7 bases and at J to 7 bases, leaving 12 bases not matched to a gene. Germline CDR1 is SGHTA and CDR2 is FQGNSA. The CDR3 has 14 residues. DNA for the CDR3: TGTGCCAGCAAGAATGTCGGGACAGAAATTGAAGCTTTCTTT. Its translation: CASKNVGTEIEAFF.

This chain connects TRBV4-1 to TRBJ1-1, with D unresolved. The CDR3 has 14 amino acids. Germline lookup yields CDR1 MGHRA and CDR2 YSYEKL. The V end was cut by 1 base, the J end by 7 bases, with 13 bases between. CDR3 sequence: CASSQGIGGIEAFF. The DNA for the CDR3 is TGCGCCAGCAGCCAAGGGATAGGAGGGATTGAAGCTTTCTTT.